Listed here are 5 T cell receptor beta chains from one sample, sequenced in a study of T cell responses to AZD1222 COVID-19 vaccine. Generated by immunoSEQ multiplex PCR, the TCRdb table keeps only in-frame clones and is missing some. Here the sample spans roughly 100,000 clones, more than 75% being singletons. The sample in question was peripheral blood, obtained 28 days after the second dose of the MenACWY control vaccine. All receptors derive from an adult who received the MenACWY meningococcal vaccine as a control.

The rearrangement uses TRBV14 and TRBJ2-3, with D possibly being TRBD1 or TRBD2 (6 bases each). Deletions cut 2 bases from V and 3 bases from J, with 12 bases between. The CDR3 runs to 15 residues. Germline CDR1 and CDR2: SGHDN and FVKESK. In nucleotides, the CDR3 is TGTGCCAGCAGCCAACAAACAGGGAGGACAGATACGCAGTATTTT. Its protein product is CASSQQTGRTDTQYF.

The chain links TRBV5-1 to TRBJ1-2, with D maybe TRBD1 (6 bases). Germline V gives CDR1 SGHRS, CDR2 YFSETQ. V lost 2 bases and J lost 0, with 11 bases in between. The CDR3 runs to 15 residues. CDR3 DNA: TGCGCCAGCAGCTTCTCACAGGGCCCTAACTATGGCTACACCTTC. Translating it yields CASSFSQGPNYGYTF.

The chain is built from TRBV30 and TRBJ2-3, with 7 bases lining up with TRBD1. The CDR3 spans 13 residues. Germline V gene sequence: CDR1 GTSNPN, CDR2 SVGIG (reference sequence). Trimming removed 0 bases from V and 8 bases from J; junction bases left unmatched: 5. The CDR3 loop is CAWSVEAGGTQYF. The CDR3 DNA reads TGTGCCTGGAGTGTAGAAGCAGGGGGTACGCAGTATTTT.

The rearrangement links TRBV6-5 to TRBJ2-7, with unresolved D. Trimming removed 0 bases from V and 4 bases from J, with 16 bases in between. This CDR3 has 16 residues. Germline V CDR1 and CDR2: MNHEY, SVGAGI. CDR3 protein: CASSYSIFGSEYEQYF. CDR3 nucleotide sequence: TGTGCCAGCAGTTACTCGATATTCGGAAGCGAGTACGAGCAGTACTTC.

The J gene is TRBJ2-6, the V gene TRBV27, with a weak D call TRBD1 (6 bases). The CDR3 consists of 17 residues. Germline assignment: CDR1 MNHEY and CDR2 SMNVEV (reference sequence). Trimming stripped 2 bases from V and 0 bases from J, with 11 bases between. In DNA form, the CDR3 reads TGTGCCAGCAGTTTAGGACAGTCCAACTCTGGGGCCAACGTCCTGACTTTC. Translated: CASSLGQSNSGANVLTF.